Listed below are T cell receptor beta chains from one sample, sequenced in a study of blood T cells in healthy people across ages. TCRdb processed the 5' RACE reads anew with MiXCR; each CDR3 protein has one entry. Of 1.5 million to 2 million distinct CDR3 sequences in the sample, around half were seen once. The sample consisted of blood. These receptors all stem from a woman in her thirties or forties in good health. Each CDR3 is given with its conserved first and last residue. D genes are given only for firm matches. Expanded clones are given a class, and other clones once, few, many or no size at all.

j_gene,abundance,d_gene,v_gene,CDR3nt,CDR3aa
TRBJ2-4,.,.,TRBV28,TGTGCCAGCAGTTTTCGGAACATTCAGTACTTC,CASSFRNIQYF
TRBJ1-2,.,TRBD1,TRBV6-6,TGTGCCAGCAGATCAACCGACAGGGGCGGCGGCTACACCTTC,CASRSTDRGGGYTF
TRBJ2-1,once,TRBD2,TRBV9,TGTGCCAGCAGCGTGGCAACGGGAGGGGGAATCCATGAGCAGTTCTTC,CASSVATGGGIHEQFF
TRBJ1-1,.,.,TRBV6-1,TGTGCCAGCAGTGAAGGGGGGGCCGGGAACACTGAAGCTTTCTTT,CASSEGGAGNTEAFF
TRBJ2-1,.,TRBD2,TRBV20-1,TGCAGTGCCGCGCGCACTAGCGATGAGCAGTTCTTC,CSAARTSDEQFF
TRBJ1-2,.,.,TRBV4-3,TGCGCCAGCAGCCAAGAAGGGGACGGAAACTATGGCTACACCTTC,CASSQEGDGNYGYTF
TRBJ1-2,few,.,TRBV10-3,TGTGCCATCAGGGCGGATGTCGGGAACTATGGCTACACCTTC,CAIRADVGNYGYTF
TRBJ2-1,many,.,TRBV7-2,TGTGCCAGCAGCTCAGACAGGAGCTCCTACAATGAGCAGTTCTTC,CASSSDRSSYNEQFF
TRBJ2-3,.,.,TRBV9,TGTGCCAGCAGCGTAGGGACACCCAGCACAGATACGCAGTATTTT,CASSVGTPSTDTQYF
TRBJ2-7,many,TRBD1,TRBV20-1,TGCAGTGCTAGCCGGGACAGCTCCTACGAGCAGTACTTC,CSASRDSSYEQYF
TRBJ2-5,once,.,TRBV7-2,TGTGCCAGCAGCCGAAGGATAGCCGAAGAGACCCAGTACTTC,CASSRRIAEETQYF
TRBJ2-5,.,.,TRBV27,TGTGCCAGCAGTGTAAATCTTAGGGGTACCCAGTACTTC,CASSVNLRGTQYF
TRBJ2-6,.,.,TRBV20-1,TGCAGTGCTTACCTGATAGTAGCTGGGGCCAACGTCCTGACTTTC,CSAYLIVAGANVLTF
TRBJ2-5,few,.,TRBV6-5,TGTGCCAGCACCTCGAGGGCGGAGCAGTACTTC,CASTSRAEQYF
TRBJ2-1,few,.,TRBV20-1,TGCAGTGCTAGAGTGTCAGGGGTCCGGAGTGAGCAGTTCTTC,CSARVSGVRSEQFF
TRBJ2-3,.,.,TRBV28,TGTGCCAGCAGTTTCCTCTCGGGCCAAGATACGCAGTATTTT,CASSFLSGQDTQYF
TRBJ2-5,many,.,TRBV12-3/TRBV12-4,TGTGCCACATCGGGCCGCGGGGTCACACAAGAGACCCAGTACTTC,CATSGRGVTQETQYF
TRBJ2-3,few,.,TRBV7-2,TGTGCCAGCAGCTTAGTGTCTTCAAGCACAGATACGCAGTATTTT,CASSLVSSSTDTQYF
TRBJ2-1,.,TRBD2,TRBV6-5,TGTGCCAGCAGTTACGATCTACTAGGCGGGGGGGGGTATGAGCAGTTCTTC,CASSYDLLGGGGYEQFF
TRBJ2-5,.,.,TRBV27,TGTGCCAGCAGTTCGACTAGTGGGGAGACCCAGTACTTC,CASSSTSGETQYF
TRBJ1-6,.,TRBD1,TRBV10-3,TGTGCCATCAGGGACAGGGAGAGGGCCAATTCACCCCTCCACTTT,CAIRDRERANSPLHF
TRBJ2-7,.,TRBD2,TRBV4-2,TGTGCCAGCAGCCAAGGCATCGGTGCTAGCGGGGGGTCCTACGGGCAGTACTTC,CASSQGIGASGGSYGQYF
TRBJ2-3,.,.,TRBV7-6,TGTGCCAGCAGCCCTCGGCCCCCCCCCGAGGACACAGATACGCAGTATTTT,CASSPRPPPEDTDTQYF
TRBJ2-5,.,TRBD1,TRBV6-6,TGTGCCAGCAGTGACCGGACAGGGGGGAAAGAGACCCAGTACTTC,CASSDRTGGKETQYF
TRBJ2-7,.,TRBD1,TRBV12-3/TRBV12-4,TGTGCCAGCAGTTTAGACGACAGGGCAAGCTCCTACGAGCAGTACTTC,CASSLDDRASSYEQYF
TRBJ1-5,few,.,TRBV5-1,TGCGCCAGCAGCTTGGGGCCGGGCGAGGGAAATCAGCCCCAGCATTTT,CASSLGPGEGNQPQHF
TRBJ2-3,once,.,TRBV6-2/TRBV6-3,TGTGCCAGCAGCTCTGGGCGGCGGGGCTCTCCTATGGATACGCAGTATTTT,CASSSGRRGSPMDTQYF
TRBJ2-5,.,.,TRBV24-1,TGTGCCGCCAGGACAGTCCAAGAGACCCAGTACTTC,CAARTVQETQYF
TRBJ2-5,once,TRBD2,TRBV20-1,TGCAGTGCAATCGGGACTAGCGGGGGCGGGTCGGTTGAGACCCAGTACTTC,CSAIGTSGGGSVETQYF
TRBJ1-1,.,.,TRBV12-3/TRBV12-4,TGTGCCAGCAGTTTCCAGGGAATGCAAGCTTTCTTT,CASSFQGMQAFF
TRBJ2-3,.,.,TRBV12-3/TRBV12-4,TGTGCCAGCAGACCAACTGGGGGCAGTCCTAGAGCAGATACGCAGTATTTT,CASRPTGGSPRADTQYF
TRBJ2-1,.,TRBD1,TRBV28,TGTGCCGCCAAGAAACCGGGACAGGGGTTCCATGAGCAGTTCTTC,CAAKKPGQGFHEQFF
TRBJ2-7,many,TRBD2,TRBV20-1,TGCAGTGCTAGAGATGGAAGCGGGGGGTCCTACGAGCAGTACTTC,CSARDGSGGSYEQYF
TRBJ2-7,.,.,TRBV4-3,TGCGCCAGCAGCCAATTGATTGCCTACGAGCAGTACTTC,CASSQLIAYEQYF
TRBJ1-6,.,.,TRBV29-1,TGCAGCGCCCGGACAGACGACCTTCCTTATTCACCCCTCCACTTT,CSARTDDLPYSPLHF
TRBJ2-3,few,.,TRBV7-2,TGTGCCAGCAGCCCCACACAGGGTTCGTTATCCGATACGCAGTATTTT,CASSPTQGSLSDTQYF
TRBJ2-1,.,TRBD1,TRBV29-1,TGCAGCGTTGTTCGACAGGGTGGTGGTGAGCAGTTCTTC,CSVVRQGGGEQFF
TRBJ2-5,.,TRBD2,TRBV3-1,TGTGCCAGCAGCCTACTCTCAGGAGCGGGGCAAGAGACCCAGTACTTC,CASSLLSGAGQETQYF
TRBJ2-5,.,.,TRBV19,TGTGCTAGTGCCACGAACAGGGATCGGGGCATAGAGACCCAGTACTTC,CASATNRDRGIETQYF
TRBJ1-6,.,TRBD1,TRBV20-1,TGCAGTGCCGCCGGACAGGGAAATGTAAATTCACCCCTCCACTTT,CSAAGQGNVNSPLHF
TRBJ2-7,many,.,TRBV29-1,TGCAGCGTTGTGTGGGGTCAATCTCTCTCCTACGAGCAGTACTTC,CSVVWGQSLSYEQYF
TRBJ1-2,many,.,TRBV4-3,TGCGCCAGCTGGAGGACAGACGACTATGGCTACACCTTC,CASWRTDDYGYTF
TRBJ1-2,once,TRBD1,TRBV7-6,TGTGCCAGCAGCTTAGGAGGGGGGACAGGGGAGGATGGCTACACCTTC,CASSLGGGTGEDGYTF
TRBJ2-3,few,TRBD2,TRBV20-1,TGCAGTGCTAGAGGAACTAGCGGATTCGTTGGTACGCAGTATTTT,CSARGTSGFVGTQYF
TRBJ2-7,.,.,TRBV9,TGTGCCAACAGCGTAGAAGGGGACTACGAGCAGTACTTC,CANSVEGDYEQYF
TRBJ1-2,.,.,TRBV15,TGTGCCACCAGCAGAGATCCGACTAATGGCTACACCTTC,CATSRDPTNGYTF
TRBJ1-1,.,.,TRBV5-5,TGTGCCAGCCCGTCAGGGGAGGGGACTGAAGCTTTCTTT,CASPSGEGTEAFF
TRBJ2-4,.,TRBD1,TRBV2,TGTGCCAGCAGGTCTCAGGGACAGGGGATGAACATTCAGTACTTC,CASRSQGQGMNIQYF
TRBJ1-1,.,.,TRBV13,TGTGCCAGCAGCTTAGTATCGCAGGGAGAAGCTTTCTTT,CASSLVSQGEAFF
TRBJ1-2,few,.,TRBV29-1,TGCAGCGTTGAAGACGCCAGGGACCTCTATGGCTACACCTTC,CSVEDARDLYGYTF
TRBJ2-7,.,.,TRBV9,TGTGCCAGCAGCGTAGATAGCGGAACCTACGAGCAGTACTTC,CASSVDSGTYEQYF
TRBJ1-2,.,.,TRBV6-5,TGTGCCAGCAGTTACGATAGGACAGATGGCTACACCTTC,CASSYDRTDGYTF
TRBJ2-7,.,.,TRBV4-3,TGCGCCAGCAGCCAAGATCGAGAGAAGGCTGGGGGCGTAGTCGGCGAGCAGTACTTC,CASSQDREKAGGVVGEQYF
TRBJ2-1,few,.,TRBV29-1,TGCAGCGCACCCGGCACCTACTCCTACAATGAGCAGTTCTTC,CSAPGTYSYNEQFF